This T cell receptor (beta chain) stems from a study of T cells in Graves' hyperthyroidism and ophthalmopathy. Overall study results and limits: Blood also carried most thyroid clonotypes expanded above 0.001.

This CDR3 region has 17 residues. Trimming took 5 bases from V and 7 from J; bases not matched to a gene: 16. The germline CDR1 and CDR2 sequences are DFQATT and SNEGSKA (reference sequence). RNA transcripts yielded amplified TCR beta CDR3 regions. The HTBI primer set was used in a first-round RT-PCR of the TCR CDR3. MiXCR, applied by TCRdb to the multiplex PCR reads, yields one record per CDR3 protein. Altogether fewer than 450,000 distinct CDR3 sequences are present, about a sixth being singletons, with the ten largest covering more than 30%. Uncontrolled infection, other autoimmune disease, pregnancy and lactation each barred patients from inclusion. 10 ml of fresh peripheral blood supplied the PBMCs. This clonotype has ten or more counts. The antigen remains undetermined.

The receptor was isolated from a woman aged 25-40 years with Graves' hyperthyroidism that later progressed to Graves' ophthalmopathy. Specimen: blood. This chain uses TRBV20-1 with TRBJ2-1; 11 bases map to TRBD2. The CDR3 loop is CSALYRSGRAKGNEQFF. CDR3 coding DNA: TGCAGTGCTCTATACCGTAGCGGGAGGGCCAAAGGAAATGAGCAGTTCTTC.